Below, 20 T cell receptor beta chains from the same sample are listed, as sequenced in a study of blood T cell repertoires in COVID-19 (dated by TCRdb to 2019 to 2021). Libraries were prepared through the immunoSEQ multiplex PCR assay. TCRdb holds this immuneACCESS table with in-frame rearrangements only. Some clones are missing; in checked studies, unresolved V genes explain under half, and the rest has no known cause. The sample table lists roughly 260,000 clones, about 90% of them with a count of one. Under 3% of the sample is in the top ten clones. The sample comprised peripheral blood. The receptors shown here come from a person in their late teens or twenties with COVID-19, enrolled during active disease.

The chain couples TRBV11-2 to TRBJ2-2; D may be TRBD2 (5 bases). V was clipped by 5 bases and J by 2 bases, with 21 bases between them. This CDR3 spans 18 amino acids. CDR1 and CDR2 (germline): SGHAT, FQNNGV. CDR3 in DNA: TGTGCCAGCAGCCTCCGAGGCGGGTGGGAGATTAACACCGGGGAGCTGTTTTTT. Amino acids: CASSLRGGWEINTGELFF. The full variable domain, its missing parts supplied by reference TRBV11-2 and TRBJ2-2, is EAGVAQSPRYKIIEKRQSVAFWCNPISGHATLYWYQQILGQGPKLLIQFQNNGVVDDSQLPKDRFSAERLKGVDSTLKIQPAKLEDSAVYLCASSLRGGWEINTGELFFGEGSRLTVL.

The rearrangement links TRBV4-3 to TRBJ2-3; 8 nucleotides match TRBD1. After removal of 1 base from V and 6 bases from J, the junction contained 0 bases not matched to a gene. This CDR3 comprises 13 residues. The germline V gene has CDR1 LGHNA and CDR2 YSLEER. Here the CDR3 DNA reads TGCGCCAGCAGCCAAGGGACAGGGGATACGCAGTATTTT. Encoded protein: CASSQGTGDTQYF.

The V and J genes are TRBV25-1 and TRBJ2-7; the D gene is possibly TRBD2 (6 bases). Germline V gene lookup returns CDR1 MGHDK and CDR2 SYGVNS. The V end lost 4 bases, the J end lost 6 bases, and 10 bases lay between the germline ends. The CDR3 loop spans 12 amino acids. The chain's CDR3 is CASSGTTREQYF. CDR3 DNA sequence: TGTGCCAGCAGTGGGACTACGCGCGAGCAGTACTTC.

The chain links TRBV4-1 to TRBJ1-6; weak D call: TRBD1 (5 bases). Germline values: CDR1 MGHRA, CDR2 YSYEKL. Trimming removed 4 bases from V and 8 bases from J, with 12 bases in between. This CDR3 contains 14 residues. The CDR3 spells CASSPQVMYSPLHF. For the CDR3, the DNA is TGCGCCAGCAGCCCACAGGTTATGTATTCACCCCTCCACTTT.

The V gene is TRBV7-6, the J gene TRBJ2-5; D is possibly TRBD1 (5 bases). The CDR3 loop spans 16 amino acids. V was trimmed by 2 bases and J by 7 bases, leaving 20 bases between them. In germline, CDR1 is SGHVS, CDR2 FNYEAQ. The CDR3 nucleotides are TGTGCCAGCAGCTTAAGTGGCCAGGGCGCGATTGGGACCCAGTACTTC. Its translation is CASSLSGQGAIGTQYF.

The genes are TRBV21-1 and TRBJ1-5; TRBD1 is taken as the D call from the table, unchecked against the DNA. TRBV21-1 has pseudogene status. This CDR3 has 15 residues. CDR3 protein: CASSKRAGPHQPQHF. The CDR3 bases are TGTGCCAGCAGCAAACGGGCAGGGCCCCATCAGCCCCAGCATTTT.

V usage is TRBV28 and J usage is TRBJ1-3; D ambiguous. The CDR3 has 13 amino acids. Trimming removed 5 bases at V and 4 bases at J, with 9 bases between. Germline V gene sequence: CDR1 MDHEN, CDR2 SYDVKM. Here the CDR3 reads CASSRGNGNTIYF. The CDR3, as DNA: TGTGCCAGCAGTCGCGGGAACGGAAACACCATATATTTT.

V and J are TRBV9 and TRBJ1-3; D perhaps matches TRBD1 (5 bases). Germline CDR1 SGDLS, CDR2 YYNGEE. This CDR3 has 13 residues. With 6 bases removed from V and 0 bases from J, the gap between germline ends came to 7 bases. CDR3 nucleotide sequence: TGTGCCAGCATGGACAACTCTGGAAACACCATATATTTT. It encodes CASMDNSGNTIYF.

This chain joins TRBV10-1 and TRBJ2-3, with D possibly being TRBD2 (5 bases). Per the germline V gene, CDR1 is WNHNN and CDR2 is SYGVQD (reference sequence). The CDR3 contains 14 residues. With 2 bases removed from V and 2 bases from J, the gap between germline ends came to 8 bases. The CDR3 DNA follows: TGCGCCAGCAGTGAGGAACGGGACACAGATACGCAGTATTTT. This translates into CASSEERDTDTQYF.

The sample holds one count of this clone. J is TRBJ2-7 and V is TRBV28, with TRBD1 as a possible D gene (5 bases). Germline V gene sequence: CDR1 MDHEN, CDR2 SYDVKM. Trimming took 3 bases from V and 2 from J, leaving 11 bases between them. The CDR3 covers 14 residues. The CDR3 region is CASSFNLGPYEQYF. CDR3 nucleotide sequence: TGTGCCAGCAGTTTTAACTTGGGGCCCTACGAGCAGTACTTC.

This chain connects TRBV4-1 to TRBJ2-5; 8 bases line up with TRBD2. This CDR3 spans 15 amino acids. Germline lookup yields CDR1 MGHRA and CDR2 YSYEKL. Losses at the gene ends were 4 bases for V and 1 base for J; bases not matched to a gene: 5. CDR3: CASSRTGTSQETQYF. The CDR3 nucleotides read TGCGCCAGCAGCCGAACCGGGACTAGCCAAGAGACCCAGTACTTC.

The chain carries TRBV19 and TRBJ2-7; TRBD1 agrees at 11 bases. J lost 6 bases, V lost 4 bases, and 8 bases had no gene match. The germline gives CDR1 LNHDA, CDR2 SQIVND (reference sequence). CDR3 length: 15 amino acids. CDR3 sequence (DNA): TGTGCCAGTAGTACCCCCGGGACAGGGGGGGGCGAGCAGTACTTC. This codes for CASSTPGTGGGEQYF.

This CDR3 is CASSYSGQGARYF. CDR3 coding DNA: TGTGCCAGCAGTTACTCCGGACAGGGGGCGAGGTACTTC. The V and J genes are TRBV6-5 and TRBJ2-7; 11 bases match TRBD1. Trimming took 0 bases from V and 12 from J; bases not matched to a gene: 4. CDR1 and CDR2 from the germline V gene are MNHEY and SVGAGI. The CDR3 sequence is 13 residues long.

The chain carries TRBV10-3 and TRBJ1-4, with D maybe TRBD1 (6 bases). V was clipped by 6 bases and J by 0 bases, with 11 bases between them. CDR1 is ENHRY and CDR2 is SYGVKD in the germline V gene. This CDR3 contains 15 residues. The DNA for the CDR3 is TGTGCCATCAGGAGGACAGAAGCAACTAATGAAAAACTGTTTTTT. This gives the protein CAIRRTEATNEKLFF.

The V gene is TRBV19, the J gene TRBJ1-2; the D is unclear. Deletions cut 6 bases from V and 8 bases from J, with 13 bases between. The germline CDR1 and CDR2 sequences are LNHDA and SQIVND (reference sequence). This CDR3 is 12 amino acids long. The CDR3 nucleotides read TGTGCCAGTAGCCCTTTCACCGGGGGCTACACCTTC. This codes for CASSPFTGGYTF.

This clone has only a few counts. The rearrangement joins TRBV2 to TRBJ2-2, with D perhaps matching TRBD2 (5 bases). The V gene lost 7 bases and the J gene lost 3 bases, with 15 bases spanning the gap. This CDR3 contains 15 residues. Germline V gives CDR1 SNHLY, CDR2 FYNNEI. CDR3 sequence reads: CASTEGPGHTGELFF. CDR3 DNA: TGTGCCAGCACAGAGGGTCCAGGTCACACCGGGGAGCTGTTTTTT.

The chain couples TRBV10-3 to TRBJ2-1, with D perhaps TRBD1 (6 bases). V gave up 8 bases and J gave up 10 bases, with 12 bases separating them. The CDR3 has 11 residues. Germline values: CDR1 ENHRY, CDR2 SYGVKD. CDR3 DNA: TGTGCCATCGGGGTTGACAGGGAGCAGTTCTTC. The encoded protein is CAIGVDREQFF.

V gene TRBV12-3 or TRBV12-4 combines with J gene TRBJ2-1, with D possibly matching TRBD1 (5 bases). Trimming left V 4 bases short and J 12 bases short, with 10 bases between. The CDR3 has 11 residues. CDR3 sequence: CASSSNQGQFF. The CDR3 region has the DNA TGTGCCAGCAGTTCCAACCAGGGGCAGTTCTTC.

On this clone: A junction boundary mismatches the germline segment, possibly from a read error. This sequence joins TRBV3-1 (or the pseudogene TRBV3-2) and TRBJ2-1, with 8 bases matching TRBD2. The CDR3 length is 14 residues. Germline V gene lookup returns CDR1 LGHDT and CDR2 YNNKEL (reference sequence). The CDR3 DNA follows: TGTGCCAGCACCCAAGCGGGAGTTTCCAATGAGCAGTTCTTC. Amino acids: CASTQAGVSNEQFF.

This chain connects TRBV10-2 to TRBJ2-1, with 9 bases matching TRBD2. The J segment lost 4 bases and the V segment lost 4 bases, leaving 5 bases of the junction unmatched. Germline loops: CDR1 WSHSY, CDR2 SAAADI. The CDR3 runs 15 residues. The CDR3 protein is CASSVASGKYNEQFF. CDR3 nucleotide sequence: TGCGCCAGCAGTGTAGCTAGCGGGAAGTACAATGAGCAGTTCTTC.